A selection of T cell receptor beta chains follows, all from one sample in a study of OX40 agonist ivuxolimab in advanced cancers. The repertoire was sequenced with immunoSEQ multiplex PCR; TCRdb's copy has only in-frame clones and lacks some. The sample contains around 40,000 clones, 75% to 85% of which appear only once. Material: CD4+ or CD8+ T cells sorted from blood, obtained in a trial of the OX40 agonist ivuxolimab. These receptor sequences come from an adult with an advanced solid tumor such as melanoma, head and neck, liver or kidney cancer. Both conserved end residues are part of each CDR3. The D gene is left open where the match is weak. Clone size is stated in some rows and not others, as once, few, many or a class when expanded.

CDR3	DNA	size	D	V	J
CASSSWDRGYNEQFF	TGTGCCAGCAGCTCCTGGGACAGGGGGTACAATGAGCAGTTCTTC	-	TRBD1	TRBV11-3	TRBJ2-1
CASSYHRDGFTDTQYF	TGTGCCAGCAGCTACCACCGGGACGGATTCACAGATACGCAGTATTTT	-	-	TRBV7-6	TRBJ2-3
CAISEIAGGIQETQYF	TGTGCCATCAGTGAGATAGCGGGAGGTATACAAGAGACCCAGTACTTC	-	TRBD2	TRBV10-3	TRBJ2-5
CASSLWGGGYTF	TGTGCCAGCAGTTTATGGGGGGGTGGCTACACCTTC	medium-sized	-	TRBV28	TRBJ1-2
CASSSGLAGPTREQYF	TGTGCCAGCAGCTCCGGACTAGCGGGGCCCACGAGGGAGCAGTACTTC	-	TRBD2	TRBV7-9	TRBJ2-7
CASSYSNTYEQYF	TGTGCCAGCAGTTATTCGAATACCTACGAGCAGTACTTC	-	-	TRBV6-1	TRBJ2-7
CASSAPGLATRFGDEQYF	TGTGCCAGCAGCGCCCCGGGACTAGCGACAAGATTCGGGGACGAGCAGTACTTC	-	TRBD2	TRBV7-9	TRBJ2-7
CASSPPWGALAKNIQYF	TGTGCCAGCTCACCACCGTGGGGTGCTTTAGCCAAAAACATTCAGTACTTC	-	-	TRBV18	TRBJ2-4
CASSPAGSSYNEQFF	TGTGCCAGCAGCCCAGCGGGGAGCTCCTACAATGAGCAGTTCTTC	-	TRBD2	TRBV7-9	TRBJ2-1
CASRNGGGPYNEQFF	TGTGCCAGCAGGAACGGAGGGGGCCCCTACAATGAGCAGTTCTTC	-	-	TRBV27	TRBJ2-1
CASRTEGSTDTQYF	TGTGCCAGCAGGACAGAAGGCTCGACAGATACGCAGTATTTT	-	-	TRBV7-9	TRBJ2-3
CASSYRGTGSTEAFF	TGTGCCAGCAGTTACCGAGGGACAGGGTCCACTGAAGCTTTCTTT	-	TRBD1	TRBV6-5	TRBJ1-1
CATSWGGNQPQHF	TGTGCCACCTCGTGGGGGGGCAATCAGCCCCAGCATTTT	-	-	TRBV19	TRBJ1-5